Each of the 29 T cell receptor beta chains below was sequenced from the same sample in a study of identical twins. TCRdb fed the 5' RACE reads into MiXCR, producing one record per CDR3 protein. Among some 710,000 distinct CDR3 sequences listed, 5.5% to 6.5% were seen once. Sequences were obtained from naive T cells sorted from blood. The receptors shown here come from a man between 18 and 35 years old in good health.

This clonotype was seen repeatedly, ten times or more. V is TRBV4-2 and J is TRBJ2-1, with a possible D match to TRBD1 (6 bases). Between the trimmed V and J ends, which lost 1 base and 3 bases, there was a span of 13 bases. The CDR3 is made up of 16 amino acids. Germline V CDR1 and CDR2: LGHNA, YNFKEQ. CDR3 in amino acids: CASSQAIGGLYNEQFF. As DNA, the CDR3 is TGTGCCAGCAGCCAAGCTATTGGGGGCCTCTACAATGAGCAGTTCTTC.

This clonotype was seen a few times. The V gene is TRBV6-5, the J gene TRBJ2-1; no reliable D call. Germline loops: CDR1 MNHEY, CDR2 SVGAGI. Trimming left V 0 bases short and J 3 bases short, with 6 bases between. The CDR3 is made up of 14 amino acids. The CDR3 region has the DNA TGTGCCAGCAGTTACTCGAACAGCTACAATGAGCAGTTCTTC. This codes for CASSYSNSYNEQFF.

In this sample, this clonotype turned up a few times. The chain joins TRBV30 to TRBJ2-2, with D tentatively TRBD1 (6 bases). CDR3 length: 13 residues. The germline V and J ends were trimmed by 2 bases and 6 bases, with 10 bases remaining between them. Germline assignment: CDR1 GTSNPN and CDR2 SVGIG (reference sequence). CDR3 loop: CAWSFRGAGELFF. The CDR3 coding sequence is TGTGCCTGGAGTTTCAGGGGCGCCGGGGAGCTGTTTTTT.

Only a few counts were recorded for this clonotype. This sequence joins TRBV7-7 and TRBJ2-7; 7 bases fit TRBD2. The germline gives CDR1 SSHAT, CDR2 FNYEAQ (reference sequence). The length of the CDR3 is 13 residues. J lost 6 bases, V lost 5 bases, and 7 bases had no gene match. CDR3 sequence reads: CASSDGLDCEQYF. The CDR3 bases are TGTGCCAGCAGCGACGGACTAGATTGCGAGCAGTACTTC.

The table lists this clonotype with many counts. V is TRBV4-3 and J is TRBJ1-6; TRBD1 agrees at 8 bases. The germline CDR1 and CDR2 sequences are LGHNA and YSLEER. V shed 5 bases and J 9 bases; nucleotides not matched to a gene: 18. The CDR3 sequence is 18 residues long. CDR3 in DNA: TGCGCCAGCAGCTTAAGCACCGGGACAGGTGCCGCCCGTTCACCCCTCCACTTT. Its protein product is CASSLSTGTGAARSPLHF.

In its sample, this clonotype was seen a few times. V gene TRBV2 combines with J gene TRBJ2-1; 8 positions agree with TRBD2. In germline, CDR1 is SNHLY, CDR2 FYNNEI. The CDR3 is 15 amino acids. V lost 3 bases, J lost 3 bases, and 4 bases stayed unmatched. CDR3 region: CASSDRLASYNEQFF. The CDR3, as DNA: TGTGCCAGCAGTGATAGACTAGCGAGCTACAATGAGCAGTTCTTC.

This clonotype was counted many times. This chain links TRBV12-3 or TRBV12-4 with TRBJ2-1, with 9 bases identical to TRBD2. With 4 bases clipped from V and 4 bases from J, the junction kept 11 bases outside the gene matches. This CDR3 has 17 amino acids. This CDR3 is CASSSVRGLAGYNEQFF. Written as DNA, the CDR3 is TGTGCCAGCAGTTCAGTTCGAGGGCTAGCGGGGTACAATGAGCAGTTCTTC.

V and J are TRBV6-2 or TRBV6-3 and TRBJ2-6; D might be TRBD1 or TRBD2, each matching 6 bases. V was trimmed by 7 bases and J by 4 bases, leaving 14 bases between them. Germline V gives CDR1 MNHEY, CDR2 SVGEGT. CDR3 size: 15 residues. The CDR3, as DNA: TGTGCCAGCAACCCAAGGGGGGCCGGGGCCAACGTCCTGACTTTC. This sequence encodes CASNPRGAGANVLTF.

The V gene is TRBV5-1, the J gene TRBJ1-1; D unclear. CDR3 length equals 13 residues. Germline CDR1 reads SGHRS; CDR2 reads YFSETQ. The V end lost 0 bases, the J end lost 7 bases, and 10 bases lay between the germline ends. CDR3 nucleotide sequence: TGCGCCAGCAGCTTGGAGGTACCTGTTGAAGCTTTCTTT. It translates to CASSLEVPVEAFF.

The chain carries TRBV24-1 and TRBJ2-1; the D gene is possibly TRBD2 (6 bases). V lost 3 bases to trimming and J lost 8 bases, with 10 bases between them. Germline-derived CDR1 and CDR2 are KGHDR and SFDVKD. The CDR3 length is 13 residues. CDR3 loop: CATSDGDWYEQFF. CDR3 nucleotides: TGTGCCACCAGTGATGGGGACTGGTATGAGCAGTTCTTC.

J is TRBJ2-1 and V is TRBV7-8, with 9 bases identical to TRBD2. V shed 1 base, J shed 7 bases, and the junction held 5 bases outside the gene matches. The CDR3 has 15 amino acids. Looked up from germline, CDR1 is SGHVS and CDR2 is FQNEAQ. The CDR3 region has the DNA TGTGCCAGCAGCTTAGTCGGCAGCGGGAGGAATGAGCAGTTCTTC. Translated, it gives CASSLVGSGRNEQFF. Based on the CDR3 plus reference TRBV7-8 and TRBJ2-1, the full variable domain is GAGVSQSPRYKVAKRGQDVALRCDPISGHVSLFWYQQALGQGPEFLTYFQNEAQLDKSGLPSDRFFAERPEGSVSTLKIQRTQQEDSAVYLCASSLVGSGRNEQFFGPGTRLTVL.

This clonotype was seen many times. V is TRBV6-5 and J is TRBJ2-1, with D perhaps being TRBD1 or TRBD2 (5 bases each). The CDR3 is 14 amino acids. Germline CDR1 reads MNHEY; CDR2 reads SVGAGI. Trimming shortened V by 2 bases and J by 6 bases, and 11 bases separated the two germline ends. This CDR3 reads CASSYGTVPNEQFF. CDR3 bases: TGTGCCAGCAGTTACGGGACCGTCCCCAATGAGCAGTTCTTC.

This clonotype was seen ten or more times. The chain couples TRBV24-1 to TRBJ1-2; D perhaps matches TRBD1 (5 bases). Trimming took off 3 bases at V and 6 bases at J, with 13 bases between the two ends. CDR1 and CDR2 (germline): KGHDR, SFDVKD. There are 14 residues in the CDR3. Written as DNA, the CDR3 is TGTGCCACCAGTGATATGGGACGGAGCAATGGCTACACCTTC. Amino acids: CATSDMGRSNGYTF.

Remarks on this clonotype: This may come from a read error, since a much larger clone is one base off. The missing conserved phenylalanine or tryptophan at the end of this CDR3 makes a read error likely. The chain carries TRBV13 and TRBJ2-7; D remains ambiguous. The ends were cut back, 4 bases at V and 0 bases at J, with 10 bases in the middle. Germline loops: CDR1 PRHDT, CDR2 FYEKMQ (reference sequence). CDR3 length: 14 residues. The CDR3 loop is CASSSRRSSYEQYS. Here the CDR3 DNA reads TGTGCCAGCAGCTCCCGACGGAGCTCCTACGAGCAGTACTCC.

This rearrangement joins TRBV13 to TRBJ2-7; D remains unclear. Trimming stripped 5 bases from V and 6 bases from J, with 14 bases between. CDR3 length: 13 residues. Per the germline V gene, CDR1 is PRHDT and CDR2 is FYEKMQ (reference sequence). CDR3 in amino acids: CASSHDRRPEQYF. DNA for the CDR3: TGTGCCAGCAGCCACGATCGTAGGCCCGAGCAGTACTTC.

In this sample, this clonotype turned up many times. The chain is built from TRBV4-2 and TRBJ2-1; weak D call: TRBD2 (6 bases). Trimming shortened V by 4 bases and J by 5 bases, and 15 bases separated the two germline ends. The length of the CDR3 is 15 residues. Germline V lookup: CDR1 LGHNA, CDR2 YNFKEQ. The CDR3 loop is CASSLQAGWDNEQFF. The DNA of the CDR3 is TGTGCCAGCAGCCTACAGGCGGGATGGGACAATGAGCAGTTCTTC.

This clonotype has a count of ten or more. The chain uses TRBV12-3 or TRBV12-4 and TRBJ2-7; no clear D gene. Trimming cost V 3 bases and J 4 bases, with 10 bases left between them. The CDR3 totals 13 residues. The chain's CDR3 is CASSLGQKYEQYV. The CDR3 DNA follows: TGTGCCAGCAGTTTGGGCCAAAAATACGAGCAGTACGTC.

The V call is TRBV10-2, the J call TRBJ2-2, with 9 bases fitting TRBD2. Losses at the gene ends were 8 bases for V and 7 bases for J; bases not matched to a gene: 5. Germline values: CDR1 WSHSY, CDR2 SAAADI. This CDR3 has 13 amino acids. CDR3 region: CASPAGGIGELFF. As DNA, the CDR3 is TGCGCCAGCCCAGCGGGAGGTATCGGGGAGCTGTTTTTT.

In this sample, this clonotype turned up a few times. The chain links TRBV6-1 to TRBJ2-2; 11 nucleotides agree with TRBD2. Germline trimming cut 7 bases from V and 4 bases from J; bases unmatched to any gene: 5. The CDR3 runs 15 residues. Germline CDR1 and CDR2: MNHNS and SASEGT. The CDR3 nucleotides read TGTGCCAGCAAGGTAGCGGGAGGGCTCACCGGGGAGCTGTTTTTT. Residues: CASKVAGGLTGELFF.

This clonotype occurred many times. The chain joins TRBV7-8 to TRBJ1-2; D gene ambiguous. CDR3 size: 16 residues. Trimming cost V 2 bases and J 1 base, with 14 bases left between them. Looked up from germline, CDR1 is SGHVS and CDR2 is FQNEAQ. This chain's CDR3 is CASSLRAAANNYGYTF. The DNA of the CDR3 is TGTGCCAGCAGCTTAAGAGCGGCAGCCAATAACTATGGCTACACCTTC.

This clonotype has just a few counts. The chain links TRBV5-6 to TRBJ2-7; 9 bases line up with TRBD1. The CDR3 covers 17 residues. CDR1 SGHDT and CDR2 YYEEEE come from the germline V gene. The ends lost 0 bases at V and 2 bases at J; junction bases unmatched: 9. CDR3 residues: CASSLVDGTGFPYEQYF. The CDR3 DNA reads TGTGCCAGCAGCTTGGTGGATGGGACAGGGTTTCCCTACGAGCAGTACTTC.

This clonotype was recorded at least ten times. The CDR3 DNA follows: TGCAGCGTTGTCGCGAAATTTCAAGAGACCCAGTACTTC. Translating gives CSVVAKFQETQYF. The chain is built from TRBV29-1 and TRBJ2-5; no firm D call. The CDR3 has 13 amino acids. Germline loops: CDR1 SQVTM, CDR2 ANQGSEA. V lost 4 bases, J lost 2 bases, and 11 bases lay in between.

The chain uses TRBV24-1 and TRBJ1-2, with 8 bases aligning to TRBD1. CDR1 is KGHDR, CDR2 SFDVKD, per germline. V trimming: 4 bases; J trimming: 6 bases; junction bases outside the gene matches: 0. The CDR3 contains 12 residues. CDR3 bases: TGTGCCACCAGTGAGGGACAGGATGGCTACACCTTC. This sequence encodes CATSEGQDGYTF.

This clonotype has a handful of counts. The rearrangement joins TRBV24-1 to TRBJ2-7, with D perhaps matching TRBD1 or TRBD2 (5 bases each). V lost 5 bases, J lost 7 bases, and 14 bases lay in between. The CDR3 is made up of 13 amino acids. Germline CDR1 is KGHDR and CDR2 is SFDVKD. CDR3 sequence reads: CATSVQGEGEQYF. CDR3 coding DNA: TGTGCCACCAGTGTCCAAGGTGAGGGGGAGCAGTACTTC.

There are many counts of this clonotype. The rearrangement links TRBV29-1 to TRBJ1-1; D unresolved. Germline V gives CDR1 SQVTM, CDR2 ANQGSEA. The V end lost 4 bases, the J end lost 2 bases, and 8 bases lay between the germline ends. This CDR3 is 12 amino acids long. The CDR3 sequence is CSVVWVNTEAFF. CDR3 in DNA: TGCAGCGTTGTCTGGGTAAACACTGAAGCTTTCTTT.

This clonotype has more than one count but fewer than ten. V is TRBV20-1 and J is TRBJ1-2; TRBD1 aligns across 9 bases. Germline CDR1 reads DFQATT; CDR2 reads SNEGSKA (reference sequence). This CDR3 has 19 residues. V gave up 6 bases and J gave up 0 bases; unmatched junction bases: 20. The CDR3 region has the DNA TGCAGTGCGCCGCACCTAAACACAGGGGGCGTTGTCCCTAACTATGGCTACACCTTC. Protein sequence: CSAPHLNTGGVVPNYGYTF.

This clonotype was detected many times. The chain couples TRBV4-1 to TRBJ1-5; perhaps TRBD1 as D (5 bases). V was cut by 4 bases and J by 0 bases, with 13 bases left in between. The CDR3 has 16 amino acids. CDR1 and CDR2 from the germline V gene are MGHRA and YSYEKL. CDR3 in DNA: TGCGCCAGCAGCCTCCTACCTACAGGTAGCAATCAGCCCCAGCATTTT. This gives the protein CASSLLPTGSNQPQHF.

This chain links TRBV7-9 with TRBJ2-3; the D gene is possibly TRBD2 (6 bases). This CDR3 has 14 residues. Per germline, CDR1 SEHNR and CDR2 FQNEAQ (reference sequence). The V gene lost 6 bases and the J gene lost 0 bases, with 10 bases spanning the gap. The CDR3 coding sequence is TGTGCCAGCAGGGCGGGACTCAGCACAGATACGCAGTATTTT. Its translation: CASRAGLSTDTQYF. Based on the CDR3 plus reference TRBV7-9 and TRBJ2-3, the full variable domain is DTGVSQNPRHKITKRGQNVTFRCDPISEHNRLYWYRQTLGQGPEFLTYFQNEAQLEKSRLLSDRFSAERPKGSFSTLEIQRTEQGDSAMYLCASRAGLSTDTQYFGPGTRLTVL.

The sample holds a few counts of this clonotype. The chain uses TRBV5-4 and TRBJ2-5; 9 bases agree with TRBD2. From germline, CDR1 is SGHNT and CDR2 YYREEE (reference sequence). Germline trimming cut 4 bases from V and 5 bases from J; bases unmatched to any gene: 6. The CDR3 runs 14 residues. The DNA for the CDR3 is TGTGCCAGCAGCCCAGCGGGAGGAACGGAGACCCAGTACTTC. As protein: CASSPAGGTETQYF.